The present T cell receptor beta chain was sequenced within a study of shared clonotypes between healthy human individuals (dated by TCRdb to the early 2020s). About the study as a whole: The cohort comprised a couple of women and a few men aged 18 to 49 years. For each donor, CD4 naive and CD4 memory were each given three plates, CD8 naive was given two plates, and CD8 memory was given one plate. Blood TCR repertoires of about five healthy adults were deeply sequenced to estimate repertoire size and the extent of clonotype sharing between individuals. To increase sequencing depth and limit assay-specific biases, different laboratories used diverse techniques to prepare libraries and sequence TCR repertoires. Leukapheresis yielded between about 0.9 and 10 billion PBMCs per donor.

Overall results and qualifications from the work: Higher generation probabilities were observed for clonotypes shared by all four sorted-subset donors than for non-shared clonotypes. Because the study included a small number of donors, the genetic and exposure-history diversity represented was limited. Sampling was restricted to blood, and TCR repertoires in tissues likely differ from the TCR repertoires found in blood. Naive subsets generally had larger estimated clonotype richness than memory subsets. Across a few donors, 5% to 6% of naive CD4, roughly 3.3% of naive CD8, 2% to 2.5% of memory CD4, and over 0.35% of memory CD8 clonotypes were shared. Rarefaction of sorted-subset datasets indicated incomplete sequencing despite the large sequencing depth. Pairwise subsampling indicated that sequencing depth was expected to affect the degree of clonotype sharing among donors.

The donors were healthy, HIV-negative adults who had no recently reported acute infections or vaccinations. Only Caucasian adults living in Nashville, Tennessee, USA were represented among the donors. CD4+ T cells were enriched by magnetic negative selection, after which naive cells were positively selected on CD45RA and the negative fraction was taken as the memory subset. Blood was collected by leukapheresis, and PBMCs were isolated by Ficoll-Histopaque density gradient centrifugation and then cryopreserved in liquid nitrogen vapor phase. Purity and quantity of every magnetically sorted T cell population were checked by analytical flow cytometry. Genomic DNA was isolated from each sorted fraction and quantified by UV absorbance on a Nanodrop 2000c. Using the deep immunoSEQ assay, multiplex PCR amplified TCR CDR3 regions from genomic DNA. For each cell subset, the extracted genomic DNA was distributed evenly across all wells of several immunoSEQ 96-well plates, and each plate served as one replicate. For sorted subsets, each replicate PCR was loaded with around 200 ng genomic DNA, equivalent to approximately 27,000 T cell genomes. Purified libraries were quantified with a Qubit 3.0 fluorometer, sized on a Bioanalyzer 2100, and re-quantified with the KAPA Library Quantification kit. Every immunoSEQ 96-well plate was sequenced on a separate single-read 150-cycle Illumina NextSeq 550 flow cell. The published analysis was carried out like this. Because the immunoSEQ output held only junctional sequences and lacked quality scores, the filtering could not match the filtering applied to full-length reads. Sequences were annotated with PyIR, a Python wrapper for IgBLAST v1.9, using IMGT germline references to assign V/J genes and CDR3. Reads with weak V/J assignments (E-value above 1e-6), missing CDR3, stop codons, out-of-frame junctions, or ambiguous translated residues were removed. V3J clonotypes were defined as sequences sharing an identical inferred V gene, J gene, and CDR3 amino acid sequence. Percentage overlap between repertoires was computed as shared unique clonotypes divided by the size of the smaller repertoire. Richness of each repertoire was evaluated using RTK rarefaction, the Chao1 estimator, and Recon v2.1 estimates of unobserved clonotypes. Generation probabilities for all TCRbeta clonotypes obtained by the gDNA method from a handful of donors were computed using OLGA. TCRdb took over this immuneACCESS table, retaining in-frame rearrangements with V and J assigned. Such tables are incomplete; in checked studies, under half of the missing clones stem from an unresolved V gene, and the remainder is unexplained. Clone size and the V and J calls come from that table; the DNA yielded D and trimming. Counted in this sample were a few million clones; 85% to 95% of them appeared once. Of the sample, 0.39% falls within the top ten clones.

In regard to this clone: What this receptor recognizes is not known. Base-call qualities are not available, and no considerably larger clone is one nucleotide away.

Counted from cysteine to phenylalanine, this CDR3 has 16 amino acids. The DNA shown is the 48-base CDR3, in frame from base 1. According to the germline V gene (reference sequence), CDR1 reads SEHNR and CDR2 reads FQNEAQ. V was cut back by 5 bases and J by 7 bases, leaving a gap of 20 bases between them. This sequence was found in a young man in good health. Some clones in this sample may be carry-over from other donors' samples. Recombination connected TRBV7-9 to TRBJ1-4; the D gene is possibly TRBD1, with 6 bases matching. What was sequenced was naive CD4+ T cells from PBMCs. According to the study, the label for this sample's cell subset or site signals: CD45RA+ positively selected. CDR3 loop: CASSPLPLGGSEKLFF. In nucleotide form, the sequence is TGTGCCAGCAGCCCTCTCCCCCTAGGGGGGAGTGAAAAACTGTTTTTT.